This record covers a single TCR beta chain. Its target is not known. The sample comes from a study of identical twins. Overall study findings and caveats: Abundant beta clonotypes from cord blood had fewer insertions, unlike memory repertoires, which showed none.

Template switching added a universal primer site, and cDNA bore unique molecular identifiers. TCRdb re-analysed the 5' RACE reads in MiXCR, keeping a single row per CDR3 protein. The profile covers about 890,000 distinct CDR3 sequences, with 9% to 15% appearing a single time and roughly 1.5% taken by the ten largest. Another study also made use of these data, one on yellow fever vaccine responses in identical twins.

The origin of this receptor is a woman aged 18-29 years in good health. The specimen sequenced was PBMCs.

CDR3 loop: CSASGLAENTGELFF. In DNA form, the CDR3 reads TGCAGTGCTAGTGGGCTAGCGGAGAACACCGGGGAGCTGTTTTTT. The chain is built from TRBV20-1 and TRBJ2-2, with 7 bases aligning to TRBD2. The CDR3 consists of 15 residues. The germline V gene encodes CDR1 DFQATT and CDR2 SNEGSKA (reference sequence). Unmatched junction bases numbered 5, after V lost 3 bases and J lost 1 base.